The clone carrying this TCR beta chain turned up a few times. Its antigen remains unknown. Each CDR3 protein gets one entry after TCRdb re-called the 5' RACE reads with MiXCR. This sample has about 210,000 distinct CDR3 sequences; 27% occur once, and the top ten carry 11%. The data stem from a study of T-cell memory formation after mild COVID-19. Study-level findings and limits: Clones that got smaller from day 15 to 85 had even CD4/CD8, while clones growing later tipped toward CD4+. There were some responding clones in pre-infection memory, which suggested that cross-reactive memory had joined.

Trimming shortened V by 6 bases and J by 4 bases, and 15 bases separated the two germline ends. The CDR3 contains 14 residues. The germline V gene encodes CDR1 MNHEY and CDR2 SVGEGT. This chain links TRBV6-2 or TRBV6-3 with TRBJ1-2; D remains ambiguous. The specimen was PBMCs or a T cell subset sorted from them (not recorded which). The sequence came from an adult woman who had mild COVID-19 (a few samples of this study predate the infection). Cell type and time point are not known. The DNA for the CDR3 is TGTGCCAGCAGCTCCGGAGCAGGTACCTATGGCTACACCTTC. It codes for CASSSGAGTYGYTF.